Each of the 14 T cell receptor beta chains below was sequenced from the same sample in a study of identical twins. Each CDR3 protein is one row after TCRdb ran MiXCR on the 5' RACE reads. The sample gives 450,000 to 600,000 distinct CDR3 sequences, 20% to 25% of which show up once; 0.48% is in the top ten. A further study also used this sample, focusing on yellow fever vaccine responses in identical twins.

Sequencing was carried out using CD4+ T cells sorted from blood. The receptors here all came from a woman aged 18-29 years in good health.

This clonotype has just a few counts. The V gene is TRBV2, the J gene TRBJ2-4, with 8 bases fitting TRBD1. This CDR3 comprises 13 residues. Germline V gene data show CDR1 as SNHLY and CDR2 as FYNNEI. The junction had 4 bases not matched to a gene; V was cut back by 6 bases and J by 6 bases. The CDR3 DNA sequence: TGTGCCAGCAGCAGGGGGCCCACAAACATTCAGTACTTC. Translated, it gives CASSRGPTNIQYF.

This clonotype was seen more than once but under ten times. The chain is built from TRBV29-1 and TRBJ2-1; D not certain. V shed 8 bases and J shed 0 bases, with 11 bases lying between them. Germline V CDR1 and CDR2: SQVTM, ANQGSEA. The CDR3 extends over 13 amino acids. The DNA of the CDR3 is TGCAGCACGGCGGTAAGCTCCTACAATGAGCAGTTCTTC. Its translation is CSTAVSSYNEQFF.

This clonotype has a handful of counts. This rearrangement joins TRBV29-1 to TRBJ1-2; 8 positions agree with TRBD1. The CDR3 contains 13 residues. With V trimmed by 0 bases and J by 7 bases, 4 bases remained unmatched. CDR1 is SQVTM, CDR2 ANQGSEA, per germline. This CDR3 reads CSVEEDRAGGYTF. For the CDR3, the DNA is TGCAGCGTTGAAGAGGACAGGGCTGGTGGCTACACCTTC.

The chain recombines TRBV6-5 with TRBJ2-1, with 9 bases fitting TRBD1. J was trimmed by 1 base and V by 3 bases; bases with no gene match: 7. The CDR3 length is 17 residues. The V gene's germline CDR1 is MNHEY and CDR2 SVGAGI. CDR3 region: CASSYLGQGASYNEQFF. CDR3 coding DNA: TGTGCCAGCAGTTATTTGGGACAGGGAGCATCCTACAATGAGCAGTTCTTC.

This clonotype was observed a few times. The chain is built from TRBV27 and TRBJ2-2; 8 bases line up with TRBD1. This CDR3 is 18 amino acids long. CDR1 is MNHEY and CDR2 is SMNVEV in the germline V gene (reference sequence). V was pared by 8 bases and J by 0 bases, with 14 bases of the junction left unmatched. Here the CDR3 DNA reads TGTGCCAGCCTGAACGGACAGGGACCTTTTCCGAACACCGGGGAGCTGTTTTTT. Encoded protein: CASLNGQGPFPNTGELFF.

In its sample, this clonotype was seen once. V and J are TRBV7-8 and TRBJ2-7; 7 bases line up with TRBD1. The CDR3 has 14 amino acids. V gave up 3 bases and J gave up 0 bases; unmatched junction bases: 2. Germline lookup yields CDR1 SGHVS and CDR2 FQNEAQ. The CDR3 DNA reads TGTGCCAGCAGCTTGGACAGGAGCTCCTACGAGCAGTACGTC. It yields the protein CASSLDRSSYEQYV.

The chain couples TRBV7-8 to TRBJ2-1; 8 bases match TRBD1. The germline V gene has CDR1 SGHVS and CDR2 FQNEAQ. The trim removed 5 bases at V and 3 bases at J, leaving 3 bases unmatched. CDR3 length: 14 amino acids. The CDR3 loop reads CASSRQGFYNEQFF. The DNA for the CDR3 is TGTGCCAGCAGCCGACAGGGGTTCTACAATGAGCAGTTCTTC.

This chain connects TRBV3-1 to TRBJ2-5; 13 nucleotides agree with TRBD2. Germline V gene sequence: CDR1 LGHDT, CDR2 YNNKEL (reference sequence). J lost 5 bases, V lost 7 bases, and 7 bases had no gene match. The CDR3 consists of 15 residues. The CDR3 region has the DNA TGTGCCAGCACCAGACTAGCGGGAGGATTGGAGACCCAGTACTTC. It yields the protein CASTRLAGGLETQYF.

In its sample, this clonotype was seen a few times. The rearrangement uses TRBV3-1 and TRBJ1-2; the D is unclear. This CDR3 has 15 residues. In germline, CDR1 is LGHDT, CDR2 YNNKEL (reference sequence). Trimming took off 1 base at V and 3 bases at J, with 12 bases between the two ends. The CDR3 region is CASSQARQTYYGYTF. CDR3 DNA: TGTGCCAGCAGCCAAGCGCGTCAGACTTACTATGGCTACACCTTC.

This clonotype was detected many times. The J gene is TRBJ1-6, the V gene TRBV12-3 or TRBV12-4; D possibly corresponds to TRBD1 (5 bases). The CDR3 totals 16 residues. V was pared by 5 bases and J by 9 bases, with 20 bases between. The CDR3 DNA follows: TGTGCCAGCAGTGGGGGACCAGTTCAATTCTCTTCACCCCTCCACTTT. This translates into CASSGGPVQFSSPLHF.

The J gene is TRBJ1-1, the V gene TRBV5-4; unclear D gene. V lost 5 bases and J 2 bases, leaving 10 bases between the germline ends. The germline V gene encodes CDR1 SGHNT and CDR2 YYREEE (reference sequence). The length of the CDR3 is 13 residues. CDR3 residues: CASRFTGNTEAFF. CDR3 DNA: TGTGCCAGCAGGTTCACTGGAAACACTGAAGCTTTCTTT.

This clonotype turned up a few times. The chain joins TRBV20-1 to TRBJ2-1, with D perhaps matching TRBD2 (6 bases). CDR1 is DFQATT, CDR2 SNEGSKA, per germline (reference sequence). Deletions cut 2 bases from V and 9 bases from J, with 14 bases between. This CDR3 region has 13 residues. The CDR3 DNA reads TGCAGTGCTAGACCGGGGGAATTTGGTGAGCAGTTCTTC. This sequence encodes CSARPGEFGEQFF.

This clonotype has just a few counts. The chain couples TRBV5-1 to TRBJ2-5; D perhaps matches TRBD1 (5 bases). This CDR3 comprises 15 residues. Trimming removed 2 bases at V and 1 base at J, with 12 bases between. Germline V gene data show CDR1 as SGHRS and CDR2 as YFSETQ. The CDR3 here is CASSLPRQTQETQYF. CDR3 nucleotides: TGCGCCAGCAGCTTACCCAGACAGACCCAAGAGACCCAGTACTTC.

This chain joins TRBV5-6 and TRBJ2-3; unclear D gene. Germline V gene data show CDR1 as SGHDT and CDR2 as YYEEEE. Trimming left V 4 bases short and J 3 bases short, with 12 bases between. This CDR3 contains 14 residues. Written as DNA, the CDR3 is TGTGCCAGCAGCCCACGGGCACTAACAGATACGCAGTATTTT. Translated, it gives CASSPRALTDTQYF.